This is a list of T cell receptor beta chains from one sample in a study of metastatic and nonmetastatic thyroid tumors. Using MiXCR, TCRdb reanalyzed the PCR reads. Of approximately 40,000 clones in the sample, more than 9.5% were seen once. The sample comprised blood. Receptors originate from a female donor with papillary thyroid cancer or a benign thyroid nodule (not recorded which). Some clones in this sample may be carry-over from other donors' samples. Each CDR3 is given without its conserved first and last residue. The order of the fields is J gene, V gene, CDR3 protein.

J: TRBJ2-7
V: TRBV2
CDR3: ASSWQGGHYEQY

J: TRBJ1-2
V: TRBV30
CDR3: AWSPSGGGYT

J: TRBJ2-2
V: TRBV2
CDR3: ASRSGLAGGPGELF

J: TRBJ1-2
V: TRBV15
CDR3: ATSRYREGAHYGYT

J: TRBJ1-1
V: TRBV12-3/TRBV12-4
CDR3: ASSSDSYYNTEAF

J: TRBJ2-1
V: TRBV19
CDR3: ASSIAGGEYNEQF

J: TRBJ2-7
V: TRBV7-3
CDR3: ASSFWVNYKQY

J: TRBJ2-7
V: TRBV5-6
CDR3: ASSIGSYEQY

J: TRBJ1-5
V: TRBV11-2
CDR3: ASSLLTAGPQH

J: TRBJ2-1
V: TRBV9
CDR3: ASSVVSGQGIF

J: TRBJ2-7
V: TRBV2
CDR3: ASSEGGAYYYEQY

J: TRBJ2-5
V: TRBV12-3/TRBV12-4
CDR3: ASSGTAQETQY

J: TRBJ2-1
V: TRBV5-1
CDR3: ASSLERENGEQF

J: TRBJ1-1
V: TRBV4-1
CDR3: ASSQDMGMNTEAF

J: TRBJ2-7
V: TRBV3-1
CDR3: ASSLTSSGRYGQY

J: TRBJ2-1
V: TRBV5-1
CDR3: ASSLVGTSITDEQF

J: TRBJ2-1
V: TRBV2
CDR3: AGPGQSSEQF

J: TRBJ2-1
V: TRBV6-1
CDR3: ASSASGEPYNEQF

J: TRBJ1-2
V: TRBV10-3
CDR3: AISRAGDPYGYT

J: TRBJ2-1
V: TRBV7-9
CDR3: ASKTFNEQF

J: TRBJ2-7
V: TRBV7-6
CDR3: ASSLVSGQDYEQY

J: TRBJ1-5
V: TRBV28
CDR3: ASSRDPNQPQH

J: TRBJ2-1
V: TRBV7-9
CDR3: ASSGQGVHEQF

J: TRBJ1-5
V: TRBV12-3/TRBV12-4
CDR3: ASRGTGGQPQH

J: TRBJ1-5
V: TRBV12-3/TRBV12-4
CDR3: ASSSDSVYQPQH

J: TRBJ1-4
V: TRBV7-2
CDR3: ASTLLGPSTNEKLF

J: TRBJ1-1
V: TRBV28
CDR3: ASSPPGNVGEAF

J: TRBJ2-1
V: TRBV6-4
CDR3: ASSTDFRRGYNEQF

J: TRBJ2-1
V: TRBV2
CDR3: ASSARFNNEQF